A single T cell receptor beta chain is shown here with its context. This entry is derived from a study of blood T cell repertoires in COVID-19. Study summary: Specimens from acute and convalescent COVID-19 originated in the United States, Italy and Spain. T cells, B-cell-depleted T cells, or PBMCs provided the cDNA or gDNA that served as material.

The table came from immunoSEQ multiplex PCR; TCRdb's copy has only in-frame clones and leaves some out. The data show roughly 280,000 clones, around 92% seen once. Two negative PCRs, clearance, or symptom resolution characterized the recovered Cohort 3 donors. With 4 bases removed from V and 5 bases from J, the gap between germline ends came to 14 bases. CDR1 and CDR2 from the germline V gene are LGHDT and YNNKEL (reference sequence). This CDR3 spans 14 amino acids. Material for sequencing was PBMCs or T cells enriched from blood (not recorded which). V usage is TRBV3-1 (or the pseudogene TRBV3-2) and J usage is TRBJ1-1; the D is unclear. This clonotype originated in a woman aged 60 to 75 who had recovered from COVID-19. The CDR3 DNA is TGTGCCAGCAGCCCCCAGACGGCAGGAACTGAAGCTTTCTTT. Translating gives CASSPQTAGTEAFF.